This T cell receptor beta chain is from a study of T cell responses to AZD1222 COVID-19 vaccine (dated by TCRdb to the early 2020s). With respect to the entire study: TCR sequencing covered over 230 trial participants: 200 to 210 given two doses of AZD1222 and about 26 given two doses of MenACWY control vaccine. Trial participants were enrolled by age into 18-55, 56-69 and 70-plus year subgroups, with 148, 28 and 57 TCR-sequenced participants respectively.

This sample's time point label indicates: about 28 days (+/-7) after the second vaccine dose. AZD1222 recipients with second doses at about 4 weeks or about 12 weeks were pooled, because spike-specific TCR depth and breadth did not differ between schedules. Samples from vaccinated people were obtained from the UK trials COV001 and COV002, which included a single-blind randomized controlled phase 2/3 trial of AZD1222 (ChAdOx1 nCoV-19) in healthy adults. For TCRbeta chain sequencing, PBMC samples were collected from trial participants at day 0 and at day 28 after the second dose. Results and caveats for the whole study, not just this receptor: Reportedly, almost half of the unique spike-specific TCRs recognized epitopes lying outside the regions that are mutated in the B.1.351 and B.1.1.7 variants. Spike-specific TCR breadth and depth rose significantly after two AZD1222 doses compared with day 0 and with MenACWY recipients. Because no day 14 peak-response samples were available, the repertoires could be characterized only after the peak T cell response. CD4 TCRs associated with the vaccine covered the entire spike protein, and the dominant responses were in regions 160-218 and 743-854. Conclusions about previously exposed vaccinees were limited because only 5 or 6 AZD1222 recipients were SARS-CoV-2 seropositive at baseline. Participants were mostly white British and included more females than males, and it was suggested by the authors that clonal diversity may have been underestimated. The 56-69-year group was small, and its depth increase did not reach significance, likely because of low power.

CDR1 and CDR2, looked up from the germline V gene (reference sequence), are PRHDT and FYEKMQ. The CDR3 goes from the cysteine to the phenylalanine over 14 residues. Left in the record is the CDR3 DNA by itself, 42 bases read in frame from the first base. V drops 4 bases and J drops 2 bases, leaving 11 bases in between. A note on this clone: Its antigen has not been determined. Base qualities were left out, and no much larger clone turns up one base away.

The CDR3 regions of human TCRbeta chains were subjected to immunosequencing. For the original study's pipeline: TCRs in the repertoires were matched against a reference library of SARS-CoV-2-specific TCRs that had been generated with the MIRA antigen-specificity platform. Breadth was defined as the fraction of unique TCRs that were SARS-CoV-2-associated, and depth was defined as the fraction of total T cells that were SARS-CoV-2-associated. Using the MIRA data, every spike-specific TCR was mapped to the spike region that the TCR reacted to and assigned to either a CD4 or a CD8 class. Log10-transformed breadth and depth values were compared by one-way ANOVA with Sidak's multiple comparisons tests. TCRdb took over this immuneACCESS table, retaining in-frame rearrangements with V and J assigned. Such tables are incomplete; in checked studies, under half of the missing clones stem from an unresolved V gene, and the remainder is unexplained. The DNA was the basis for D and trimming; V, J and clone size are from that table. This sample has about 72,000 clones in its table, and roughly 87% of those were observed once. Roughly 28% of the sample belongs to the ten largest clones.

Material: peripheral blood, obtained 28 days after the second AZD1222 dose. The rearrangement combines TRBV13 with TRBJ2-5; the D assignment is uncertain and may be TRBD1 or TRBD2, with 5 bases supporting each. The sequence came from an adult who received the AZD1222 COVID-19 vaccine. Read as DNA, the sequence is TGTGCCAGCAGCTCGACGGGGCAGCAAGAGACCCAGTACTTC. Translated, it gives CASSSTGQQETQYF.